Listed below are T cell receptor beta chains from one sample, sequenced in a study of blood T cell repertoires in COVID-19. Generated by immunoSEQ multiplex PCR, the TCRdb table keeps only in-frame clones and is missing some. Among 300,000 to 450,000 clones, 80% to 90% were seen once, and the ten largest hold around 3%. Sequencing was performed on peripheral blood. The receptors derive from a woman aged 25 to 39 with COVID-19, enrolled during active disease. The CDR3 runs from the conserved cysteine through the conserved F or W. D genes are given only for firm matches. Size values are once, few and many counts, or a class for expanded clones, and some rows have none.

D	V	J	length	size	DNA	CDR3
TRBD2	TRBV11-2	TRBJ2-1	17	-	TGTGCCAGCAGCTTCTCCGGACTAGCGGGGGGGCCAAATGAGCAGTTCTTC	CASSFSGLAGGPNEQFF
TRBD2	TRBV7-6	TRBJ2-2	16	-	TGTGCCAGCAGCGGGACTAGCGGGGCCCGTACCGGGGAGCTGTTTTTT	CASSGTSGARTGELFF
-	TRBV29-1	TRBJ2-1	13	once	TGCAGCGTTGAAGGGTCTAGCGTATTTGAGCAGTTCTTC	CSVEGSSVFEQFF
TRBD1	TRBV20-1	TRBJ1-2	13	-	TGCAGTGCTAGTCGCACAGGGGGTTATGGCTACACCTTC	CSASRTGGYGYTF
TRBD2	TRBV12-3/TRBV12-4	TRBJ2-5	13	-	TGTGCCAGCACTCCGGGGGGACAAGAGACCCAGTACTTC	CASTPGGQETQYF
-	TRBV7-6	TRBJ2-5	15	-	TGTGCCAGCAGCTTAGTTTGGCAGCGCGCAGAGACCCAGTACTTC	CASSLVWQRAETQYF
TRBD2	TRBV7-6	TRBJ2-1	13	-	TGTGCCAGCAGCTTAGCGCGGGAGGGTGAGCAGTTCTTC	CASSLAREGEQFF
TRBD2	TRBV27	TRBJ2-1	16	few	TGTGCCAGCAGTGCCAGACTAGCGGGAGGATACAATGAGCAGTTCTTC	CASSARLAGGYNEQFF
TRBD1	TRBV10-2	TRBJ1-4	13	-	TGCGCCAGCAGGGACAGGGGGTGGGAAAAACTGTTTTTT	CASRDRGWEKLFF
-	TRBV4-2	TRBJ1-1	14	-	TGTGCCAGCAACCGGGGGTCCCCGGGGAACGAAGCTTTCTTT	CASNRGSPGNEAFF
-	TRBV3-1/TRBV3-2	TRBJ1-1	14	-	TGTGCCAGCAGCCAAGAGGGTAGGGGCACTGAAGCTTTCTTT	CASSQEGRGTEAFF
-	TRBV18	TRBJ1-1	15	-	TGTGCCAGCTCACCCGTCGGGATCACTAACACTGAAGCTTTCTTT	CASSPVGITNTEAFF
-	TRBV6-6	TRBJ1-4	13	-	TGTGCCAGCAGTGCATCCACAGTTGAAAAACTGTTTTTT	CASSASTVEKLFF
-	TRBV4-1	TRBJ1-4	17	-	TGCGCCAGCAGCCAAGGCGTTCGCGAGGGCCGGTATGAAAAACTGTTTTTT	CASSQGVREGRYEKLFF
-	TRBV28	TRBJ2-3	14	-	TGTGCCAGCAGTTTTTTGGCATCCACAGATACGCAGTATTTT	CASSFLASTDTQYF
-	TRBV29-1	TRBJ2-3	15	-	TGCAGCGTTGCCCAACTGGGGACTAGCACAGATACGCAGTATTTT	CSVAQLGTSTDTQYF
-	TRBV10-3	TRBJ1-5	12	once	TGTGCCATCAGTGAACGTCCGGGACCCCAGCATTTT	CAISERPGPQHF
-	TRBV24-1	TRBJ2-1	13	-	TGTGCCACCAGTGACCCAACTCCCAATGAGCAGTTCTTC	CATSDPTPNEQFF
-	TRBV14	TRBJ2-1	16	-	TGTGCCAGCAGCCTCGGGACTGCCCCCTCCTACAATGAGCAGTTCTTC	CASSLGTAPSYNEQFF
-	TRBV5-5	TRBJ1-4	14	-	TGTGCCAGCAGCTTGGTACAAGCTAATGAAAAACTGTTTTTT	CASSLVQANEKLFF
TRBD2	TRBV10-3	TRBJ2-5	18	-	TGTGCCATCAGTGAGCGGACTAGCGGGGGAGCCTTCCCCGAGACCCAGTACTTC	CAISERTSGGAFPETQYF
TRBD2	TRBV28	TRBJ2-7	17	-	TGTGCCAGCAGCTCAGGGGGACTAGCGGGGGGAGGCTACGAGCAGTACTTC	CASSSGGLAGGGYEQYF
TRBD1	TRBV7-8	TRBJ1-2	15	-	TGTGCCAGCAGCTCGGACAGGGTGCCGCTGAATGGCTACACCTTC	CASSSDRVPLNGYTF
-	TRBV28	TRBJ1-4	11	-	TGTGCCAGCAGACTTTTTGAAAAACTGTTTTTT	CASRLFEKLFF
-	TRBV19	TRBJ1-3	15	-	TGTGCCAGTAAGACCGACGGGAGCTCTGGAAACACCATATATTTT	CASKTDGSSGNTIYF
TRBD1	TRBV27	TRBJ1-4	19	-	TGTGCCAGCAGTTTAGGATTCGGGACAGGGAGATTGAGAGGGGAAAAACTGTTTTTT	CASSLGFGTGRLRGEKLFF
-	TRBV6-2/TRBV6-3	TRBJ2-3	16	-	TGTGCCAGCAGTTCCAAACGACTTACGCTTGTAGATACGCAGTATTTT	CASSSKRLTLVDTQYF
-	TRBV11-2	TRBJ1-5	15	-	TGTGCCAGCAGCTTACAGGGCACGAGCAATCAGCCCCAGCATTTT	CASSLQGTSNQPQHF
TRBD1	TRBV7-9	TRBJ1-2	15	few	TGTGCCAGCAGCCAAGGACAGGGGGGGTACTATGGCTACACCTTC	CASSQGQGGYYGYTF
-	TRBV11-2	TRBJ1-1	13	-	TGTGCCAGCAGCCCGGACAGAGACACTGAAGCTTTCTTT	CASSPDRDTEAFF
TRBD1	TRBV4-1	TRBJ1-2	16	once	TGCGCCAGCAGCCAAGCCCCTCCGGGACAGGGGCTTGGCTACACCTTC	CASSQAPPGQGLGYTF
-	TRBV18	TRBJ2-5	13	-	TGTGCCAGCGCCACGGGGGAGTCGGAGACCCAGTACTTC	CASATGESETQYF
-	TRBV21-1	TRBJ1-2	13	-	TGTGCCAGCAGTTATACAATCAACTATGGCTACACCTTC	CASSYTINYGYTF
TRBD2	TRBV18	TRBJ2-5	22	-	TGTGCCAGCTCACCATACCCACGGACTAGCGGGAGGGCGGTGCACCGTCAAGAGACCCAGTACTTC	CASSPYPRTSGRAVHRQETQYF
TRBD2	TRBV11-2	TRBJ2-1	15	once	TGTGCCAGCAGCTTAAAACTAGCGGGGGGCAATGAGCAGTTCTTC	CASSLKLAGGNEQFF
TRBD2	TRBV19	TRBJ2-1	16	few	TGTGCCAGTAGGAGGACTAGCGGGACTCGGAACAATGAGCAGTTCTTC	CASRRTSGTRNNEQFF
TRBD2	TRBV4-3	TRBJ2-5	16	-	TGCGCCAGCAGCCAAGGAATCCAGCGGGGCCAAGAGACCCAGTACTTC	CASSQGIQRGQETQYF
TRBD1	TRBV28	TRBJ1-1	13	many	TGTGCCAGCCGGGGACAGGGTCGGTTTGAAGCTTTCTTT	CASRGQGRFEAFF
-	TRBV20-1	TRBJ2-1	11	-	TGCAGTACCGACTGGCCGCCCGTGCAGTTCTTC	CSTDWPPVQFF
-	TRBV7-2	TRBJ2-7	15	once	TGTGCCAGCAGCTTAGGATCAGGGGCAGTAGGGGAGCAGTACTTC	CASSLGSGAVGEQYF
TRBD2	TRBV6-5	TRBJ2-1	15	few	TGTGCCAGCAGTCAACAGCGGGAGTACTACAATGAGCAGTTCTTC	CASSQQREYYNEQFF
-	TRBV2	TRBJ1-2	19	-	TGTGCCAGCAGTGAAGCCTTAGGATGGGGGGGTTCTGTTGACTATGGCTACACCTTC	CASSEALGWGGSVDYGYTF
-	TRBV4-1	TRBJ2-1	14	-	TGCGCCAGCAGCCAGGAAAAGACTTGGGATGAGCAGTTCTTC	CASSQEKTWDEQFF
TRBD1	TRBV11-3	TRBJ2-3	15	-	TGTGCCAGCAGCTTAGAGGGACAGTCGGCAGATACGCAGTATTTT	CASSLEGQSADTQYF
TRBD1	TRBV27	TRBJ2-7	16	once	TGTGCCAGCAGAACGCAGGGGGACAGCATCTCCTACGAGCAGTACTTC	CASRTQGDSISYEQYF
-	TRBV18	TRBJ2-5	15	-	TGTGCCAGCTCACCAATTCCGGGATCCCAAGAGACCCAGTACTTC	CASSPIPGSQETQYF
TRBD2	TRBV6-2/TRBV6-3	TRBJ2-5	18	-	TGTGCCAGCAGCCTCGGACTAGCGGGAGAAGGGGGGAAAGAGACCCAGTACTTC	CASSLGLAGEGGKETQYF
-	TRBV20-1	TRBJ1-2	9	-	TGCAGTGCTCCCCGTGGCTACACCTTC	CSAPRGYTF